This T cell receptor beta chain was identified during a study of T cell responses to AZD1222 COVID-19 vaccine (dated by TCRdb to 2020 to 2023). With regard to the full study: Because spike-specific TCR depth and breadth did not differ between the two schedules, AZD1222 recipients who got a second dose at roughly 4 weeks were pooled with those who got a second dose at roughly 12 weeks. TCR sequencing covered 233 trial participants: approximately 200 given two doses of AZD1222 and about 26 given two doses of MenACWY control vaccine. Trial participants were enrolled into age subgroups of 18-55, 56-69 and 70-plus years, which contained 148, 28 and 57 TCR-sequenced participants, respectively. Paper-wide results and their limitations: Reportedly, almost half of the unique spike-specific TCRs recognized epitopes lying outside the regions that are mutated in the B.1.351 and B.1.1.7 variants. In the small 56-69-year group, the increase in depth fell short of significance, most likely because of low power. The whole spike protein was spanned by vaccine-associated CD4 TCRs, and dominant responses were seen in regions 160-218 and 743-854. Conclusions about previously exposed vaccinees are limited, since just 5 to 7 AZD1222 recipients were seropositive for SARS-CoV-2 at baseline. Participants were mostly white British, with more females than males. The authors suggested clonal diversity may have been underestimated. Because no day 14 peak-response samples were available, the repertoires could be characterized only after the peak T cell response. A significant rise in spike-specific TCR breadth and depth was observed after two AZD1222 doses relative to day 0 and relative to MenACWY recipients.

A note on this clone: The antigen it recognizes is unknown. No quality values exist for individual bases; no much larger clone is one base distant.

The CDR3 regions of human TCRbeta chains were subjected to immunosequencing. The authors processed their data as follows. TCRs in the repertoires were compared against a reference library of SARS-CoV-2-specific TCRs that had been generated with the MIRA antigen-specificity platform. Breadth meant the fraction of unique TCRs that were SARS-CoV-2-associated, whereas depth meant the fraction of total T cells that were SARS-CoV-2-associated. Using the MIRA data, each spike-specific TCR was assigned both to the spike region to which the TCR was reactive and to a CD4 or CD8 class. Log10-transformed breadth and depth values were compared by one-way ANOVA with Sidak's multiple comparisons tests. TCRdb mirrors the immuneACCESS table, restricted to in-frame sequences. Some clones are absent from its copies; in checked studies, under half trace to an unresolved V gene, and the reason for the others is unknown. Clonal size and the V and J genes are those of that table, whereas D and trimming came from the DNA. For this sample the table gives around 100,000 clones, of which approximately 88% were detected only once. The ten largest clonotypes hold around 20% of the sample.

Sample time point, as interpreted from the label and publication: baseline before first vaccination. The vaccinee samples were drawn from two UK trials, COV001 and COV002, one of which was a single-blind randomized controlled phase 2/3 trial testing AZD1222 (ChAdOx1 nCoV-19) in healthy adults. Trial participant PBMC samples were collected at day 0 and day 28 after the second dose for TCRbeta chain sequencing. The CDR3 holds 16 amino acids from the cysteine to the phenylalanine. Only the CDR3 region is kept as DNA, spanning 48 bases read in frame from base 1. Trimming at the junction amounts to 1 base on V and 2 bases on J, and the germline ends lie 14 bases apart. CDR1 and CDR2, looked up from the germline V gene (reference sequence), are SEHNR and FQNEAQ.

The sequence links TRBV7-9 to TRBJ1-1; TRBD1 could be the D gene, as 5 bases match. The origin of this receptor is an adult in good health. Sequencing was performed on peripheral blood, taken on day 0 of AZD1222 vaccination. The CDR3 amino acid sequence is: CASSLGGPPENTEAFF. Here is the DNA: TGTGCCAGCAGCTTAGGGGGACCTCCAGAAAACACTGAAGCTTTCTTT. Where the CDR3 stops, the reference TRBV7-9 and TRBJ1-1 genes take over; the full variable domain is DTGVSQNPRHKITKRGQNVTFRCDPISEHNRLYWYRQTLGQGPEFLTYFQNEAQLEKSRLLSDRFSAERPKGSFSTLEIQRTEQGDSAMYLCASSLGGPPENTEAFFGQGTRLTVV.